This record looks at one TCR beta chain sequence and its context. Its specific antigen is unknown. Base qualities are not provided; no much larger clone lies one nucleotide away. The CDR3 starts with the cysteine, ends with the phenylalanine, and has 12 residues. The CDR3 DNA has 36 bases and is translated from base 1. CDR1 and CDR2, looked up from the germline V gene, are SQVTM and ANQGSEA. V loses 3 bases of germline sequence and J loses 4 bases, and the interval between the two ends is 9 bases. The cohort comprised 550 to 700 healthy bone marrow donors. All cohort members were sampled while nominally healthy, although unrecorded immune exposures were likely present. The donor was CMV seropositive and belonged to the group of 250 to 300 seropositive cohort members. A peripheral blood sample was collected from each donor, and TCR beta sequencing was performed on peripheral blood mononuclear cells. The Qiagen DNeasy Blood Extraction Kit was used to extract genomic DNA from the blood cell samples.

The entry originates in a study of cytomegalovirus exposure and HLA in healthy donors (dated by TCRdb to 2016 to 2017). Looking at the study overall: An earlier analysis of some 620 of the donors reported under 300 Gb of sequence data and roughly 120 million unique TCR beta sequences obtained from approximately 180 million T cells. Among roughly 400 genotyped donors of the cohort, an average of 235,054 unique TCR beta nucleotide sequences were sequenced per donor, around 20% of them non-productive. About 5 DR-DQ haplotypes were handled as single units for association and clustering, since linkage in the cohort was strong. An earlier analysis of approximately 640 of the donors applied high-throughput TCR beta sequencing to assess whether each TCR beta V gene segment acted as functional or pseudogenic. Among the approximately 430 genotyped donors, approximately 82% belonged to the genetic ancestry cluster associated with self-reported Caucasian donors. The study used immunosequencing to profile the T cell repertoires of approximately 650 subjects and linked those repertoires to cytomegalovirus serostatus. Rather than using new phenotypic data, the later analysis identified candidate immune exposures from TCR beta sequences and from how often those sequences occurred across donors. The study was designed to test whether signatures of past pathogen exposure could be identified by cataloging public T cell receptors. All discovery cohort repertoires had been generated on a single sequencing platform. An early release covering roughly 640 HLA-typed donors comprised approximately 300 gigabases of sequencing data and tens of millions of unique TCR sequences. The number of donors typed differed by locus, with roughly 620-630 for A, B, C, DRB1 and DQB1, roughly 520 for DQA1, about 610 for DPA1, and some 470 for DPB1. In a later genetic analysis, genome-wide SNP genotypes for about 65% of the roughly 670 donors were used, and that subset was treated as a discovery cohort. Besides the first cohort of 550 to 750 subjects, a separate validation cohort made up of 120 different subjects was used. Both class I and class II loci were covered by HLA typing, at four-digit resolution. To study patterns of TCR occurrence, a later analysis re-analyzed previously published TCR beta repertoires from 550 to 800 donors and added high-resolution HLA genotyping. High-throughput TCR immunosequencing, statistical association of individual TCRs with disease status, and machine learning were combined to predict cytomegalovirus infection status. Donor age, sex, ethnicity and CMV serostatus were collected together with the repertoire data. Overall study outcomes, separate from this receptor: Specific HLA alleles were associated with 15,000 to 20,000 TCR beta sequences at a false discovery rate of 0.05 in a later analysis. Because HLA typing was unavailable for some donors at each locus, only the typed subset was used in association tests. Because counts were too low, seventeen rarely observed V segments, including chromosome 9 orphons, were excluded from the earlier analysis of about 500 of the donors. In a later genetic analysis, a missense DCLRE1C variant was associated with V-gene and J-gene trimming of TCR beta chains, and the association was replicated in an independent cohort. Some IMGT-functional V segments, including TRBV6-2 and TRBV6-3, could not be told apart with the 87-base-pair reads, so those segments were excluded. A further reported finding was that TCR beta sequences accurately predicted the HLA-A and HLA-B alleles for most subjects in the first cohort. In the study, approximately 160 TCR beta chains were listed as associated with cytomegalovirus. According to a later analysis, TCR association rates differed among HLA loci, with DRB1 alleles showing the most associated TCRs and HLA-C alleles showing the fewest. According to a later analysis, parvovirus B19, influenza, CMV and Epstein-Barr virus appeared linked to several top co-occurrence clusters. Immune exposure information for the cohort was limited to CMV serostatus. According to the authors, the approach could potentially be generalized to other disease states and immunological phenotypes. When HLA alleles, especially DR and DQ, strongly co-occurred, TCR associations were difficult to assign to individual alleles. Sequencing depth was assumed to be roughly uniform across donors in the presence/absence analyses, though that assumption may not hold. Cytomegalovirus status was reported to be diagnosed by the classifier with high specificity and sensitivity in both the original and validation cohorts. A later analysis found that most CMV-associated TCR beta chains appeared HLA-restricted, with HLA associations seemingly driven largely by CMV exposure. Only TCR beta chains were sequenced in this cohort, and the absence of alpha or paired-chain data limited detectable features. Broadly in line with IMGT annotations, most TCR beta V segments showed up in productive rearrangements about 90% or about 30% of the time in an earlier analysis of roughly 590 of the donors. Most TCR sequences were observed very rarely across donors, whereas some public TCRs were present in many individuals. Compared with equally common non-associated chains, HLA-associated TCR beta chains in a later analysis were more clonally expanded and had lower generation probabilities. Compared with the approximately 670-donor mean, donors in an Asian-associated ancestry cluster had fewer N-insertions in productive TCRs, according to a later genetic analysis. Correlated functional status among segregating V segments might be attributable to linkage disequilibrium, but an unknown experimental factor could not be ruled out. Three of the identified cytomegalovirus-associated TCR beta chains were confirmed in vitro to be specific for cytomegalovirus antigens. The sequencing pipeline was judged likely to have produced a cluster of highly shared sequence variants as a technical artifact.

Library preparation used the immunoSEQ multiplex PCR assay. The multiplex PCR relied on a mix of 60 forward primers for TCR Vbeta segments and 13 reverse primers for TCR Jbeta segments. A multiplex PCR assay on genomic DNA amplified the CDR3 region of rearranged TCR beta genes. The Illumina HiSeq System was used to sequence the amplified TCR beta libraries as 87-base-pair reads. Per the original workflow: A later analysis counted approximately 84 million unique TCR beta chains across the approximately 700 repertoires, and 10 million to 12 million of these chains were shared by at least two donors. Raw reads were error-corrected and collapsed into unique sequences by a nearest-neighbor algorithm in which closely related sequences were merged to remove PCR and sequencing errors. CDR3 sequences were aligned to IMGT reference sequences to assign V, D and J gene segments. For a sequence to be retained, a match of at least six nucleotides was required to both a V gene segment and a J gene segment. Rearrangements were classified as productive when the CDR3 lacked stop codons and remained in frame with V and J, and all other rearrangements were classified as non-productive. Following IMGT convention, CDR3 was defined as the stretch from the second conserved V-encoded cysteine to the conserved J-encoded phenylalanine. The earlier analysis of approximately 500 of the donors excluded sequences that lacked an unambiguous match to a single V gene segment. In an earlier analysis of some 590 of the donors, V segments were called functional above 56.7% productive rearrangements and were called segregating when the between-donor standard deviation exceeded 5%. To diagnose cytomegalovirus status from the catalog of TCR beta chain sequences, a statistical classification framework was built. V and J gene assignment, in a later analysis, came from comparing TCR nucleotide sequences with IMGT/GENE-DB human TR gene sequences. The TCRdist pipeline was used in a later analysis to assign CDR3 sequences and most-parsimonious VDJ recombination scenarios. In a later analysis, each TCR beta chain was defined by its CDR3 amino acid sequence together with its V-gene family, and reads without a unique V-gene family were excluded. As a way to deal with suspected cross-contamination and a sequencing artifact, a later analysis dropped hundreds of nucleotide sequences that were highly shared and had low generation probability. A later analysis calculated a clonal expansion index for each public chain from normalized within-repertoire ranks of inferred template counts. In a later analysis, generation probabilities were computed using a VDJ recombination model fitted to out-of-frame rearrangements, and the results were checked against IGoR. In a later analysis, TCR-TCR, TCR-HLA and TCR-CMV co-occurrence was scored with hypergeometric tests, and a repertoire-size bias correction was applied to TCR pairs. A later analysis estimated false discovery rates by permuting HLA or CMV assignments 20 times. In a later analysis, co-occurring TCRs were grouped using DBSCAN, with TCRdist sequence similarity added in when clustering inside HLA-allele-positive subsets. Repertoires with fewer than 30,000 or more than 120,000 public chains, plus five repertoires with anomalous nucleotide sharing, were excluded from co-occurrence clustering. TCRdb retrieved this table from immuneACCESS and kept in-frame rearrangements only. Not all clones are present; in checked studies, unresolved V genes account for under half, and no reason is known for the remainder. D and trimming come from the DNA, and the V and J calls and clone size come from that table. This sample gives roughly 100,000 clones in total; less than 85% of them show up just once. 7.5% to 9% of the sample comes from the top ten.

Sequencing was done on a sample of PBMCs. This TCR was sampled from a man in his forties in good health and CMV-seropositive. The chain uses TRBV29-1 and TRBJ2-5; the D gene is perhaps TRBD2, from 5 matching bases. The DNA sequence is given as TGCAGCGTTGACCATCTAGCAGAGACCCAGTACTTC. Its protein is CSVDHLAETQYF.